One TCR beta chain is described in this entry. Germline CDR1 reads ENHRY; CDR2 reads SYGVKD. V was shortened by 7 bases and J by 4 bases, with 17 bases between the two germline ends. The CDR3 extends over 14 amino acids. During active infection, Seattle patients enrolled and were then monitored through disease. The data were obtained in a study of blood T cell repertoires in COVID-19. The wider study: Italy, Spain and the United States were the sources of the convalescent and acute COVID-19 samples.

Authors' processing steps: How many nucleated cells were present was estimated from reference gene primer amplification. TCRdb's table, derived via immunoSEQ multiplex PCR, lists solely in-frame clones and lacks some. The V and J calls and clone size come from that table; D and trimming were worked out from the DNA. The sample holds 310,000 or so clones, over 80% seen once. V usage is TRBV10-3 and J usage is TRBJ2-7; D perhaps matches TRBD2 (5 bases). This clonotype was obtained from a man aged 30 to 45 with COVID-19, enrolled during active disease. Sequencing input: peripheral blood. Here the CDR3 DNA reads TGTGCCATCACCGAGGGTATGGGGAATTACGAGCAGTACTTC. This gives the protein CAITEGMGNYEQYF.